This TCR beta chain was sequenced during a study of blood T cells in healthy people across ages. This clonotype was picked up a small number of times. Its antigen remains unknown. For the second PCR, which ran for roughly 6 to 12 cycles, a sample-barcoded 5' primer and a J-beta primer mix were used. TCRdb used MiXCR to reprocess the 5' RACE reads, holding one entry per CDR3 protein. The sample shows about a million distinct CDR3 sequences, 35% to 45% of them seen only once. The draw of peripheral blood yielded ten milliliters from each donor. General study points: Unsorted PBMC material precluded a definitive naive versus antigen-experienced comparison.

The CDR3 totals 16 residues. Trimming cost V 0 bases and J 1 base, with 12 bases left between them. CDR1 and CDR2 from the germline V gene are LGHNA and YSLEER. The receptor's source is a man between 18 and 35 years old in good health. V and J are TRBV4-3 and TRBJ1-1; D is possibly TRBD1 (5 bases). Specimen: blood. Here the CDR3 reads CASSQDLQGGNTEAFF. The CDR3 bases are TGCGCCAGCAGCCAAGATCTGCAGGGTGGGAACACTGAAGCTTTCTTT.